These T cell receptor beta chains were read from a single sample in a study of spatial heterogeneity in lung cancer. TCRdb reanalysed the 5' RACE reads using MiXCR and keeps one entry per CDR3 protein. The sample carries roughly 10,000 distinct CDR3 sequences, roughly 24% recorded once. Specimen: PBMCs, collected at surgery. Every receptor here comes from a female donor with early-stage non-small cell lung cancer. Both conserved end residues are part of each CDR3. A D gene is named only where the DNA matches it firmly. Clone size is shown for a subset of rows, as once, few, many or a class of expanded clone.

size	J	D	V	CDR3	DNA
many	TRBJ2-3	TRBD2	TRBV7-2	CASSQPGTSGNTQYF	TGTGCCAGCAGCCAACCCGGGACTAGCGGAAATACGCAGTATTTT
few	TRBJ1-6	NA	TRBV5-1	CASSFGRNDSPLHF	TGCGCCAGCAGCTTCGGCAGGAACGATTCACCCCTCCACTTT
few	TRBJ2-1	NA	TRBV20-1	CSSDRVLSNEQFF	TGCAGTTCCGACCGGGTTTTGAGCAATGAGCAGTTCTTC
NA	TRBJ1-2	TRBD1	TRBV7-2	CASSLGTGGIYGYTF	TGTGCCAGCAGCTTAGGGACAGGGGGCATCTATGGCTACACCTTC
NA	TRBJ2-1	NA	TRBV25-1	CASSETGGSYNEQFF	TGTGCCAGCAGTGAAACAGGAGGGAGTTACAATGAGCAGTTCTTC
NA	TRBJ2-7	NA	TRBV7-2	CASSFGAGTHLAFMSYEQYF	TGTGCCAGCAGTTTCGGAGCCGGGACACACCTGGCGTTTATGTCCTACGAGCAGTACTTC
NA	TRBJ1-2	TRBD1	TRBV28	CASSTPGQAFNGGYGYTF	TGTGCCAGCAGTACCCCGGGACAGGCTTTTAACGGAGGCTATGGCTACACCTTC
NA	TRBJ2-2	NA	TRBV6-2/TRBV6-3	CASSPGGAHTGELFF	TGTGCCAGCAGTCCCGGGGGCGCCCACACCGGGGAGCTGTTTTTT
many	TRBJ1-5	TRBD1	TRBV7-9	CASSSDRGLNQPQHF	TGTGCCAGCAGCTCGGACAGGGGACTCAATCAGCCCCAGCATTTT
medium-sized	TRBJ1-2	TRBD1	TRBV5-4	CASSGGQGADGYTF	TGTGCCAGCAGCGGGGGACAGGGTGCCGACGGCTACACCTTC
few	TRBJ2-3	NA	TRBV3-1	CASSQGQFTDTQYF	TGTGCCAGCAGCCAAGGTCAATTCACAGATACGCAGTATTTT
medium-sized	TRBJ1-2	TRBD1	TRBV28	CASSTGTGHYGYTF	TGTGCCAGCAGTACCGGGACAGGACACTATGGCTACACCTTC
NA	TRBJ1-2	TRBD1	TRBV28	CACRDRVSDGYTF	TGTGCCTGTCGGGACAGGGTGTCCGATGGCTACACCTTC
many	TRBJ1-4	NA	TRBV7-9	CASSFGSVGGEKLFF	TGTGCCAGCAGCTTCGGCTCAGTGGGAGGGGAAAAACTGTTTTTT